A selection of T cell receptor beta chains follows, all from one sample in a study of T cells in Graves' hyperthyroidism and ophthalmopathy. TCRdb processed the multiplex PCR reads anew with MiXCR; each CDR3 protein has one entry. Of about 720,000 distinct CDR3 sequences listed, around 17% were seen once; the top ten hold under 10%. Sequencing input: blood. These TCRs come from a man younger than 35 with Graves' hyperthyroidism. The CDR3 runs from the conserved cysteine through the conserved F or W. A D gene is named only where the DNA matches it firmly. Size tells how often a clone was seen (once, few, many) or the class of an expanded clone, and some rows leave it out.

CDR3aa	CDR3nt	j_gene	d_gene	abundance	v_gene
CSARGASNFYEQYF	TGCAGTGCCAGAGGAGCGTCCAATTTCTACGAGCAGTACTTC	TRBJ2-7	NA	few	TRBV20-1
CASSLPLTSGREDTQYF	TGTGCCAGCAGCTTACCCCTGACTAGCGGGAGGGAAGATACGCAGTATTTT	TRBJ2-3	TRBD2	few	TRBV7-9
CSARKAAGEDTQYF	TGCAGTGCTAGAAAAGCGGCGGGAGAAGATACGCAGTATTTT	TRBJ2-3	TRBD2	NA	TRBV20-1
CASRPGTSGRAAQYF	TGTGCCAGCAGGCCCGGGACTAGCGGGAGGGCCGCGCAGTACTTC	TRBJ2-7	TRBD2	NA	TRBV6-1
CSVPDTYNEQFF	TGCAGCGTTCCCGACACTTACAATGAGCAGTTCTTC	TRBJ2-1	NA	few	TRBV29-1
CASGLRIATNEKLFF	TGTGCCAGCGGATTAAGGATTGCAACTAATGAAAAACTGTTTTTT	TRBJ1-4	NA	few	TRBV6-1
CASSLDGADYYNEQFF	TGTGCCAGCAGCTTAGATGGAGCAGATTACTACAATGAGCAGTTCTTC	TRBJ2-1	NA	many	TRBV11-3
CASSSEVGTSTETQYF	TGCGCCAGCAGCTCCGAGGTGGGTACCTCCACCGAGACCCAGTACTTC	TRBJ2-5	NA	NA	TRBV5-1
CASSPSFGTLGYEQYF	TGTGCCAGCAGCCCCTCCTTCGGGACTCTTGGCTACGAGCAGTACTTC	TRBJ2-7	NA	many	TRBV6-1
CASSLELAGGPGETQYF	TGCGCCAGCAGCTTGGAACTAGCGGGAGGGCCTGGGGAGACCCAGTACTTC	TRBJ2-5	TRBD2	NA	TRBV5-1
CASTPGQSYQPQHF	TGTGCCAGCACCCCGGGACAATCGTATCAGCCCCAGCATTTT	TRBJ1-5	NA	NA	TRBV6-1
CASSGTVGSYTDTQYF	TGTGCCAGTAGTGGGACGGTTGGGTCCTACACAGATACGCAGTATTTT	TRBJ2-3	NA	NA	TRBV19
CASSQRGDANEKLFF	TGTGCCAGCAGCCAAAGAGGTGATGCTAATGAAAAACTGTTTTTT	TRBJ1-4	NA	many	TRBV3-1
CAWKAGGHNGQFF	TGTGCCTGGAAGGCGGGAGGTCACAATGGGCAGTTCTTC	TRBJ2-1	TRBD2	few	TRBV30
CSALQGSSYEQYF	TGCAGTGCCCTCCAAGGGAGCTCCTACGAGCAGTACTTC	TRBJ2-7	NA	NA	TRBV20-1
CASSPSGNRGETQYF	TGTGCCAGCAGCCCTAGCGGAAACAGGGGGGAGACCCAGTACTTC	TRBJ2-5	NA	NA	TRBV3-1
CASSYSGQYTDTQYF	TGTGCCAGCAGTTACTCAGGACAGTACACAGATACGCAGTATTTT	TRBJ2-3	NA	few	TRBV6-2/TRBV6-3
CASSLEFAANSPLHF	TGTGCCAGCAGCTTGGAATTTGCTGCTAATTCACCCCTCCACTTT	TRBJ1-6	NA	NA	TRBV5-4
CASSLMVADTQYF	TGTGCCAGCAGCTTAATGGTGGCAGATACGCAGTATTTT	TRBJ2-3	NA	few	TRBV7-6
CASSRAIGELFF	TGTGCCAGCAGTCGCGCTATAGGGGAGCTGTTTTTT	TRBJ2-2	NA	few	TRBV6-1
CSAPGLAGGSYEQYF	TGCAGTGCTCCGGGACTAGCGGGAGGCTCCTACGAGCAGTACTTC	TRBJ2-7	TRBD2	NA	TRBV20-1
CASSAGGGELFF	TGTGCCAGCAGCGCGGGAGGCGGGGAGCTGTTTTTT	TRBJ2-2	TRBD2	many	TRBV7-8
CSASTSGRAAETQYF	TGCAGTGCATCGACTAGCGGGAGGGCCGCAGAGACCCAGTACTTC	TRBJ2-5	TRBD2	many	TRBV20-1
CASTRGRGSQETQYF	TGTGCCAGCACCCGCGGGCGCGGGAGTCAAGAGACCCAGTACTTC	TRBJ2-5	TRBD2	NA	TRBV7-2
CASSPSPSGEDTQYF	TGCGCCAGCAGCCCCTCGCCCAGCGGGGAAGATACGCAGTATTTT	TRBJ2-3	TRBD2	few	TRBV4-1
CASSGQGTINQPQHF	TGTGCCAGCAGTGGACAGGGGACCATCAATCAGCCCCAGCATTTT	TRBJ1-5	TRBD1	few	TRBV12-3/TRBV12-4
CATSLDRRTDTQYF	TGTGCCACCAGCCTCGACAGGCGCACAGATACGCAGTATTTT	TRBJ2-3	NA	many	TRBV15
CASSSSPTGANVLTF	TGTGCCAGCAGTAGTAGTCCCACCGGGGCCAACGTCCTGACTTTC	TRBJ2-6	NA	many	TRBV7-2
CASSAQGRTQYF	TGTGCCAGCAGTGCACAGGGAAGGACCCAGTACTTC	TRBJ2-5	NA	few	TRBV6-2/TRBV6-3
CASSGSSLLFSTDTQYF	TGTGCCAGCAGTGGGTCGAGCTTATTATTTAGCACAGATACGCAGTATTTT	TRBJ2-3	NA	NA	TRBV28
CASSSPGLAGGRTDTQYF	TGTGCCAGCAGCAGTCCGGGACTAGCGGGAGGCCGCACAGATACGCAGTATTTT	TRBJ2-3	TRBD2	once	TRBV2
CASSSLRAGPFNYGYTF	TGTGCCAGCAGCTCTCTCAGGGCAGGGCCGTTTAACTATGGCTACACCTTC	TRBJ1-2	NA	few	TRBV11-2
CASRDSLYNSPLHF	TGTGCCAGCAGGGACAGCCTCTATAATTCACCCCTCCACTTT	TRBJ1-6	NA	few	TRBV27
CASSYLGTVDTGELFF	TGCGCCAGCAGCTATCTAGGGACAGTGGACACCGGGGAGCTGTTTTTT	TRBJ2-2	TRBD1	NA	TRBV5-1
CASTLGGIRPQHF	TGTGCCAGCACCCTGGGGGGGATTAGACCCCAGCATTTT	TRBJ1-5	NA	NA	TRBV28
CASSLFLAKREQFF	TGTGCCAGCAGTTTATTCCTAGCGAAGCGCGAGCAGTTCTTC	TRBJ2-1	NA	many	TRBV28
CATSSRAEQYF	TGTGCCACCAGCAGTCGGGCAGAACAGTACTTC	TRBJ2-7	NA	NA	TRBV15
CSAKKLGTGDNSPLHF	TGCAGTGCCAAAAAACTCGGGACAGGGGACAATTCACCCCTCCACTTT	TRBJ1-6	TRBD1	NA	TRBV20-1
CASSPGLNTDTQYF	TGTGCCAGCTCGCCTGGACTTAACACAGATACGCAGTATTTT	TRBJ2-3	NA	many	TRBV18
CASSQEGGHREQYF	TGTGCCAGCAGCCAAGAAGGAGGACATCGCGAGCAGTACTTC	TRBJ2-7	NA	many	TRBV3-1
CASSLEGSGYNEQFF	TGTGCCAGCAGCTTAGAGGGTAGTGGCTACAATGAGCAGTTCTTC	TRBJ2-1	NA	many	TRBV11-2